This entry lists 2 T cell receptor beta chains sequenced from one sample in a study of cytomegalovirus exposure and HLA in healthy donors. The primer mix had 60 Vbeta and 13 Jbeta primers. Produced via immunoSEQ multiplex PCR; TCRdb's table is partial and in-frame only. The profile covers some 130,000 clones, with around 63% appearing a single time and approximately 1.7% taken by the ten largest. The sample consisted of PBMCs. The receptors come from a human donor in good health.

V usage is TRBV6-5 and J usage is TRBJ1-1; possible D gene TRBD1, 6 bases. The germline V and J ends were trimmed by 10 bases and 1 base, with 13 bases remaining between them. This CDR3 is 13 amino acids long. Germline assignment: CDR1 MNHEY and CDR2 SVGAGI. The CDR3 region is CATQRGANTEAFF. As DNA, the CDR3 is TGTGCCACCCAACGGGGGGCGAACACTGAAGCTTTCTTT.

The table lists this clone with a few counts. V and J are TRBV5-1 and TRBJ1-1; D unclear. This CDR3 spans 14 amino acids. V dropped 0 bases and J dropped 4 bases, with 10 bases sitting between them. CDR1 SGHRS and CDR2 YFSETQ come from the germline V gene. CDR3 sequence: CASSLEPAPTEAFF. CDR3 sequence (DNA): TGCGCCAGCAGCTTGGAGCCCGCTCCCACTGAAGCTTTCTTT.